This TCR beta chain emerged from a study of blood T cell repertoires in COVID-19. About the study: The study drew acute and convalescent COVID-19 samples from the United States, Italy and Spain.

This CDR3 is 12 amino acids long. From germline, CDR1 is KGHSH and CDR2 LQKENI. Data came from immunoSEQ multiplex PCR; TCRdb stores just in-frame clones and leaves some out. The sample consists of some 240,000 clones, more than 65% of them appearing once. This chain uses TRBV18 with TRBJ2-2; possibly TRBD2 for D (6 bases). Material: peripheral blood. The source is a woman aged 40 to 50 who had recovered from COVID-19. The CDR3 spells CAAGLTTGELFF. Here the CDR3 DNA reads TGTGCGGCGGGACTCACCACCGGGGAGCTGTTTTTT.